The clone carrying this T cell receptor beta chain was recorded at least ten times. Antigen unknown. These data are taken from a study of regulatory T cells in long-lasting Graves disease. Study-wide points: The TCR repertoire of persistent Graves' patients was less diverse than that of newly diagnosed ones.

The time point: persistent/refractory GD, antithyroid drugs over 5 years with positive TRAb. Following extraction of RNA from PBMCs, that RNA was used to make the TCR library. TCR beta libraries were built with iRepertoire HTBI primers and Arm-PCR of CDR3 regions. TCRdb used MiXCR to reprocess the multiplex PCR reads, holding one entry per CDR3 protein. The data contain 400,000 to 600,000 distinct CDR3 sequences, roughly a fifth of them singletons. CDR1 and CDR2 (germline): MDHEN, SYDVKM. V shed 1 base and J shed 6 bases, with 13 bases lying between them. The CDR3 sequence is 14 residues long. The receptor was isolated from a female donor with Graves disease. Sequencing used peripheral blood mononuclear cells (PBMCs), obtained when the disease was refractory, from a patient treated with antithyroid drugs. The chain carries TRBV28 and TRBJ2-7; D is possibly TRBD2 (6 bases). The chain's CDR3 is CASSLSGLPSEQYF. The CDR3 DNA sequence: TGTGCCAGCAGTTTATCGGGACTTCCTTCCGAGCAGTACTTC.